Sequencing of this T cell receptor (beta chain) was carried out in a study of spatial heterogeneity in lung cancer. As for the study in general: Where present, follow-up PBMC were sequenced a median of roughly two years after resection. Raw-read counts averaged over ten per unique TCR and UMI combination.

MiXCR was run by TCRdb on the 5' RACE reads, yielding one entry per CDR3 protein. The sample lists over 45,000 distinct CDR3 sequences, 12% occurring once. This clonotype has a count of ten or more. Time point: blood at routine non-recurrence follow-up after resection. Researchers sequenced whole RNA taken from tumor, nontumor lung or frozen PBMC without sorting. The V gene's germline CDR1 is DFQATT and CDR2 SNEGSKA (reference sequence). The CDR3 has 13 residues. Trimming shortened V by 1 base and J by 4 bases, and 9 bases separated the two germline ends. The input for sequencing was PBMCs, taken at follow-up. The TCR comes from a male donor with early-stage non-small cell lung cancer. The V gene is TRBV20-1, the J gene TRBJ2-3; a possible D gene is TRBD1 (6 bases). CDR3 in DNA: TGCAGTGCTAGAGTCCCAGGGGCAGATACGCAGTATTTT. This translates into CSARVPGADTQYF.